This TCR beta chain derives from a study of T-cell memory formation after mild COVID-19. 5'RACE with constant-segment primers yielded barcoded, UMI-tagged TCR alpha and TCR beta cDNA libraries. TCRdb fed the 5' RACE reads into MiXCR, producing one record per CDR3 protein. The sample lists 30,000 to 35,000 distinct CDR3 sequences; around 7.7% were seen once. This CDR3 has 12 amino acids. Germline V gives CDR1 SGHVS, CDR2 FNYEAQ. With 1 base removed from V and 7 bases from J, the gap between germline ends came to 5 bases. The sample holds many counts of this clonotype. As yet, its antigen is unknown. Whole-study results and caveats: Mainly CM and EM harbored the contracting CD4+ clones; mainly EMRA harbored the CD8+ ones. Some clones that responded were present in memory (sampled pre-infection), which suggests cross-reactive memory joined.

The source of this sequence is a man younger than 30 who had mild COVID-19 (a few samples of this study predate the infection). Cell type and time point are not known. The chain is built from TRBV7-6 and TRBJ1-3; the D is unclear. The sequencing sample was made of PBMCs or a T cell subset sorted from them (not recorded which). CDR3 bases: TGTGCCAGCAGCTTAGGTCCTAACACCATATATTTT. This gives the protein CASSLGPNTIYF.